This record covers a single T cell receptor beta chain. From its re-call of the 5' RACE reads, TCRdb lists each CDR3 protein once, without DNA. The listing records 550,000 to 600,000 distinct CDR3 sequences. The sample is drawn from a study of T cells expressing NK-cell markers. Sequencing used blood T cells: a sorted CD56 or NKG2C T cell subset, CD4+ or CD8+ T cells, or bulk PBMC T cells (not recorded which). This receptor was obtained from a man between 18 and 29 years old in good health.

CDR3 loop: CASRISNQPQHF. The rearrangement joins TRBV12-3 or TRBV12-4 to TRBJ1-5. This CDR3 has 12 residues.